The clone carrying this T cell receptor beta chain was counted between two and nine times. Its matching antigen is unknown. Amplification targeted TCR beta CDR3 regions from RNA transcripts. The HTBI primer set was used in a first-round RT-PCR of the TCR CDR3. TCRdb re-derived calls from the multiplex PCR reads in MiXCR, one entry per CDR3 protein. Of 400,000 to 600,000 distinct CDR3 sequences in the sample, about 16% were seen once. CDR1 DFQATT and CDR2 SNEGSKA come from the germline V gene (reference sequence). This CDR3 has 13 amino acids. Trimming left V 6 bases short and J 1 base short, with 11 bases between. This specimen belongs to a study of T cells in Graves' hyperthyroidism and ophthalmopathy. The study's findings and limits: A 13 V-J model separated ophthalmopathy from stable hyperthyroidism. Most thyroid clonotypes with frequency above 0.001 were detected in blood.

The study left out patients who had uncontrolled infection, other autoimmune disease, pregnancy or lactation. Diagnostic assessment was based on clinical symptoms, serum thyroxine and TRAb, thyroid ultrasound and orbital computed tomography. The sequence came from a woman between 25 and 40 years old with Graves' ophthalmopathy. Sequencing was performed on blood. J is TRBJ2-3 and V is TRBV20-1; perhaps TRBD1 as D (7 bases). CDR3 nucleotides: TGCAGTGCCCCCAGGGGGGGCACAGATACGCAGTATTTT. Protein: CSAPRGGTDTQYF.